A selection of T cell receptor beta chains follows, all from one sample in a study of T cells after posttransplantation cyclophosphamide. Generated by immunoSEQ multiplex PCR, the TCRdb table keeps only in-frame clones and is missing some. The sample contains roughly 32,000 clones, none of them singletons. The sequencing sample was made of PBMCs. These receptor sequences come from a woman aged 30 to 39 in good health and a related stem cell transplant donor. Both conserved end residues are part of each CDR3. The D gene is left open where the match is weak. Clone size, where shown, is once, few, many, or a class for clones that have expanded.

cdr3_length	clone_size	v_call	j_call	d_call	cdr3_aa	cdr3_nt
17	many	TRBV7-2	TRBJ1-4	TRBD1	CASSLPEVDRANEKLFF	TGTGCCAGCAGCCTCCCAGAGGTGGACAGGGCAAATGAAAAACTGTTTTTT
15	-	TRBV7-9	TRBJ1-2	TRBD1	CASSFRTGAVSSYTF	TGTGCCAGCAGTTTCAGGACAGGGGCCGTCTCGAGCTACACCTTC
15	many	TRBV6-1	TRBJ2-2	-	CASSERRGVTGELFF	TGTGCCAGCAGTGAAAGAAGGGGAGTGACCGGGGAGCTGTTTTTT
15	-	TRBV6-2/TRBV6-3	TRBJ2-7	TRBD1	CASTLGGRSHYEQYF	TGTGCCAGCACCTTAGGGGGCCGGTCCCACTACGAGCAGTACTTC
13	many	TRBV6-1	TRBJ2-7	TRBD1	CASSRGLNYEQYF	TGTGCCAGCAGCAGGGGGCTCAACTACGAGCAGTACTTC
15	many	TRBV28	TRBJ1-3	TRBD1	CASKDRGPSGNTIYF	TGTGCCAGCAAGGACAGGGGTCCCTCTGGAAACACCATATATTTT
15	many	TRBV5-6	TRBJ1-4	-	CASSLVPGINEKLFF	TGTGCCAGCAGCTTGGTGCCAGGGATTAATGAAAAACTGTTTTTT
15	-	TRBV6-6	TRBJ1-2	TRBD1	CASRGQGVPGRGYTF	TGTGCCAGCAGGGGACAGGGGGTACCCGGGAGGGGCTACACCTTC
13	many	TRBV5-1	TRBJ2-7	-	CASSEGGAYEQYF	TGCGCCAGCTCTGAGGGGGGGGCCTACGAGCAGTACTTC
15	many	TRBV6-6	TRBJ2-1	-	CASQLTGTRGNEQFF	TGTGCCAGTCAACTGACCGGGACTCGGGGCAATGAGCAGTTCTTC
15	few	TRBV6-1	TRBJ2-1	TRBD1	CASSWRGQGYNEQFF	TGTGCCAGCTCCTGGCGGGGACAGGGGTACAATGAGCAGTTCTTC
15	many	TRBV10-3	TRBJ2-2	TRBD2	CAISERGLASGELFF	TGTGCCATCAGTGAGCGAGGACTAGCCTCCGGGGAGCTGTTTTTT
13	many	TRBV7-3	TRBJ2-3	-	CASSFLPGDTQYF	TGTGCCAGCAGCTTCCTGCCGGGAGATACGCAGTATTTT
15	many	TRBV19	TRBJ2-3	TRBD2	CASSGRWRGGDTQYF	TGTGCCAGTAGTGGGCGATGGCGGGGGGGCGATACGCAGTATTTT
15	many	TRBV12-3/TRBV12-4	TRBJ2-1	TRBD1	CASSPQGKGENEQFF	TGTGCCAGCAGCCCACAGGGGAAAGGAGAAAATGAGCAGTTCTTC
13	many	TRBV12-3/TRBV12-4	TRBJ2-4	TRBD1	CASGDRVKNIQYF	TGTGCCAGCGGGGACAGGGTGAAAAACATTCAGTACTTC
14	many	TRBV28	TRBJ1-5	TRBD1	CASRSQGSRQPQHF	TGTGCCAGCAGGTCACAGGGGAGTCGGCAGCCCCAGCATTTT
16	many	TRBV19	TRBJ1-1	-	CASRRGGASLNTEAFF	TGTGCCAGTAGAAGGGGGGGCGCGAGTCTGAACACTGAAGCTTTCTTT
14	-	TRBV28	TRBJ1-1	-	CASSPRGRQKPAFF	TGTGCCAGCAGTCCTAGGGGGAGACAGAAGCCAGCTTTCTTT
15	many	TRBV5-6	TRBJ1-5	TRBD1	CASNSGGWGNQPQHF	TGTGCCAGCAACTCAGGGGGCTGGGGCAATCAGCCCCAGCATTTT
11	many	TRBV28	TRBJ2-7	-	CASRSTYEQYF	TGTGCCAGCAGATCCACCTACGAGCAGTACTTC
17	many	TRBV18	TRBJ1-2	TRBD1	CASSPATGGDANYGYTF	TGTGCCAGCTCACCCGCTACAGGGGGCGACGCTAACTATGGCTACACCTTC
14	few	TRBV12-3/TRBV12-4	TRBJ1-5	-	CASSLRQPNQPQHF	TGTGCCAGCAGTCTCCGACAGCCCAATCAACCCCAGCATTTT
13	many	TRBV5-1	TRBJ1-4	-	CASGQATNEKLFF	TGCGCCAGCGGGCAGGCAACTAATGAAAAACTGTTTTTT
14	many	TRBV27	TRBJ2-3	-	CASSLLGGTDTQYF	TGTGCCAGCAGTTTATTAGGGGGCACAGATACGCAGTATTTT
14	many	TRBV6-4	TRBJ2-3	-	CASSDLRGSDTQYF	TGTGCCAGCAGTGACCTAAGGGGTTCAGATACGCAGTATTTT
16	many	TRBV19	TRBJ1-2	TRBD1	CASSTRTGTALYGYTF	TGTGCCAGTAGTACCCGAACCGGGACAGCACTCTATGGCTACACCTTC
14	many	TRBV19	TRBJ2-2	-	CASRAGLWAGELFF	TGTGCCAGTAGGGCGGGCTTATGGGCCGGGGAGCTGTTTTTT